The 13 T cell receptor beta chains below all came from one sample that was sequenced in a study of blood T cell repertoires in COVID-19 (TCRdb year 2020). The receptor library was made with the immunoSEQ multiplex PCR assay. The immuneACCESS repertoire file appears here via TCRdb, limited to in-frame rearrangements. These files lack a portion of the clones; in checked studies, under half of the deficit traces to unresolved V genes, and the cause of the others is not known. A total of over 85,000 clones appear in this sample, around nine tenths of them only once. Together, the top ten hold roughly 4.2% of the sample. Sample: peripheral blood. These receptors originate from a human donor with COVID-19, enrolled during active disease. The donor label of this sample is uncertain.

This rearrangement joins TRBV27 to TRBJ2-2; D might be TRBD2 (5 bases). CDR3 size: 16 residues. Trimming stripped 7 bases from V and 5 bases from J, with 20 bases between. Germline V CDR1 and CDR2: MNHEY, SMNVEV (reference sequence). The CDR3 DNA reads TGTGCCAGCACCCCCGCAAGCCTAGCCCTTACCGGGGAGCTGTTTTTT. Its translation is CASTPASLALTGELFF.

V gene TRBV6-5 combines with J gene TRBJ1-1; D call uncertain. Trimming took off 8 bases at V and 5 bases at J, with 9 bases between the two ends. This CDR3 has 11 residues. Germline V gene sequence: CDR1 MNHEY, CDR2 SVGAGI. The DNA for the CDR3 is TGTGCCAGCGGTAGAGGGACTGAAGCTTTCTTT. Its translation: CASGRGTEAFF.

The rearrangement joins TRBV5-1 to TRBJ2-2, with D possibly matching TRBD2 (5 bases). The CDR3 spans 14 residues. Germline CDR1 SGHRS, CDR2 YFSETQ. Trimming shortened V by 5 bases and J by 1 base, and 9 bases separated the two germline ends. The chain's CDR3 is CASRRAVNTGELFF. The DNA of the CDR3 is TGCGCCAGCAGGAGGGCGGTGAACACCGGGGAGCTGTTTTTT.

CDR3 nucleotides: TGCGCCAGCAGCGGGGGACAGGGCATCGATGAGCAGTTCTTC. Translation: CASSGGQGIDEQFF. The chain uses TRBV5-1 and TRBJ2-1, with 9 bases matching TRBD1. Germline assignment: CDR1 SGHRS and CDR2 YFSETQ. This CDR3 is built from 14 residues. Trimming took 4 bases from V and 8 from J; bases not matched to a gene: 7.

The chain links TRBV11-1 to TRBJ2-7; D might be TRBD1 (7 bases). Germline V gives CDR1 SGHAT, CDR2 FQDESV (reference sequence). Trimming pared 6 bases from V and 5 bases from J, leaving 17 bases between. This CDR3 region has 14 residues. The CDR3 DNA reads as TGTGCCAGCAGTCCTGCCGGAGGGGGCCACGAGCAGTACTTC. Protein: CASSPAGGGHEQYF.

The chain carries TRBV19 and TRBJ1-4; tentatively, D is TRBD1 (6 bases). Germline assignment: CDR1 LNHDA and CDR2 SQIVND (reference sequence). This CDR3 comprises 11 residues. V was cut by 5 bases and J by 10 bases, with 8 bases left in between. The CDR3 DNA is TGTGCCAGTAGTGGGGGCCGAAAACTGTTTTTT. It is translated as CASSGGRKLFF.

This clone appeared a few times. This chain connects TRBV7-2 to TRBJ2-3, with D tentatively TRBD2 (6 bases). Germline lookup yields CDR1 SGHTA and CDR2 FQGNSA. V was shortened by 3 bases and J by 2 bases, with 9 bases between the two germline ends. The CDR3 loop spans 14 amino acids. This chain's CDR3 is CASSFSGFTDTQYF. CDR3 sequence (DNA): TGTGCCAGCAGCTTTAGCGGATTCACAGATACGCAGTATTTT.

This clone was observed a single time. The chain combines TRBV12-3 or TRBV12-4 with TRBJ1-2, with a weak D call TRBD1 (5 bases). CDR3 length: 13 amino acids. V was trimmed by 6 bases and J by 6 bases, leaving 14 bases between them. CDR3 residues: CASSPTDSHGYTF. The CDR3 coding sequence is TGTGCCAGCAGCCCGACAGATTCGCATGGCTACACCTTC.

The J gene is TRBJ1-4, the V gene TRBV28, with D unresolved. The ends were cut back, 3 bases at V and 4 bases at J, with 9 bases in the middle. CDR1 is MDHEN and CDR2 is SYDVKM in the germline V gene. The CDR3 extends over 14 amino acids. CDR3 residues: CASSFNRYNEKLFF. In DNA form, the CDR3 reads TGTGCCAGCAGTTTTAACAGATATAATGAAAAACTGTTTTTT.

The CDR3 DNA sequence: TGTGCCAGCAGTTTGGGGACTCCCGATGGCTACACCTTC. It codes for CASSLGTPDGYTF. The chain has TRBV6-5 and TRBJ1-2, with a tentative D call TRBD1 (5 bases). Germline V gene data show CDR1 as MNHEY and CDR2 as SVGAGI. Trimming pared 4 bases from V and 6 bases from J, leaving 12 bases between. This CDR3 comprises 13 residues.

This rearrangement joins TRBV20-1 to TRBJ2-1; TRBD2 aligns across 8 bases. The CDR3 covers 14 residues. V shed 6 bases, J shed 4 bases, and the junction held 8 bases outside the gene matches. Germline V gene sequence: CDR1 DFQATT, CDR2 SNEGSKA (reference sequence). CDR3 DNA: TGCAGTGCGAGTAGCGGGAAAGTGTACAATGAGCAGTTCTTC. This encodes CSASSGKVYNEQFF.

Only one count was recorded for this clone. The V and J genes are TRBV29-1 and TRBJ1-1; D not resolved. The germline V gene encodes CDR1 SQVTM and CDR2 ANQGSEA. The CDR3 runs to 11 residues. Trimming cost V 7 bases and J 6 bases, with 12 bases left between them. In DNA, the CDR3 is TGCAGCGCCAACTCTCCGCCTGAAGCTTTCTTT. Protein: CSANSPPEAFF.

CDR3 region: CASTDGGTAEAFF. In DNA form, the CDR3 reads TGTGCCAGCACCGACGGAGGTACAGCTGAAGCTTTCTTT. The V and J genes are TRBV6-5 and TRBJ1-1, with unresolved D. Germline values: CDR1 MNHEY, CDR2 SVGAGI. CDR3 length equals 13 residues. The V gene lost 7 bases and the J gene lost 6 bases, with 15 bases spanning the gap.